This T cell receptor beta chain was sequenced for a study of radiotherapy plus CTLA-4 blockade in lung cancer. Trimming removed 4 bases from V and 1 base from J; junction bases left unmatched: 4. The CDR3 loop spans 17 amino acids. CDR1 and CDR2 (germline): SGHDN, FVKESK. TCRdb's table, derived via immunoSEQ multiplex PCR, lists solely in-frame clones and lacks some. Seen here are around 70,000 clones, around 90% observed once, and the top ten hold about 38%. Chemo-refractory metastatic non-small-cell lung cancer patients were treated with focal radiation plus CTLA-4 blockade with ipilimumab. The sample in question was peripheral blood, obtained from a patient treated with radiotherapy plus ipilimumab. J is TRBJ2-5 and V is TRBV14; 15 bases are shared with TRBD2. This clonotype was obtained from a human donor with non-small cell lung cancer that progressed on radiotherapy plus ipilimumab. CDR3 sequence (DNA): TGTGCCAGCAGCCCGGGACTAGCGGGAGGTTTCCAAGAGACCCAGTACTTC. This sequence encodes CASSPGLAGGFQETQYF.